This T cell receptor beta chain stems from a study of cytomegalovirus exposure and HLA in healthy donors. Overall study context: Samples from HLA-typed donors yielded 65 million to 90 million unique TCRs in an early data release.

Researchers ran the PCR with 60 Vbeta and 13 Jbeta primers. This table comes from immunoSEQ multiplex PCR, and its TCRdb copy is limited to in-frame clones, with some not included. The table shows around 100,000 clones, with about 67% occurring only once. Per the germline V gene, CDR1 is SGHVS and CDR2 is FQNEAQ. CDR3 length equals 17 residues. V dropped 2 bases and J dropped 3 bases, with 16 bases sitting between them. This chain uses TRBV7-8 with TRBJ1-4, with TRBD1 as a possible D gene (5 bases). The sample consisted of PBMCs. The receptor's source is a woman aged 18-29 years in good health and CMV-seropositive. The CDR3 DNA reads TGTGCCAGCAGCTTACTTAGCCCCGCGACAGCTAATGAAAAACTGTTTTTT. Amino acid sequence: CASSLLSPATANEKLFF.